This entry concerns a single TCR beta chain. What it recognizes is unknown. There are 13 residues in the CDR3. In germline, CDR1 is WNHNN, CDR2 SYGVQD (reference sequence). Trimming removed 6 bases at V and 4 bases at J, with 13 bases between. Assay: immunoSEQ multiplex PCR; the TCRdb copy retains only in-frame clones and omits some. Counted here are around 60,000 clones, around 83% occurring once; the ten biggest clones make up 19%. This sample is part of a study of identifying expanded T cells in peripheral blood. Whole-study results and caveats: Differentially abundant clones: 0.95 to 1.5 between replicates, about 17 at roughly 2 weeks, 19 to 20 at four. Clone count variance between roughly 2-week samples rose with total template count.

No infections or other immune events were documented during collection. Sequenced sample: blood. This chain links TRBV10-1 with TRBJ2-7; no reliable D call. The receptor comes from a person between 18 and 75 years old in good health. The CDR3 bases are TGCGCCAGCAGCGGAGCAGTTGAATACGAGCAGTACTTC. Its protein is CASSGAVEYEQYF.